This T cell receptor beta chain is from a study of blood T cell repertoires in COVID-19. Background on the study: Sites across the United States, Italy and Spain contributed samples from acute and convalescent COVID-19. T cells, B-cell-depleted T cells, or PBMCs provided the cDNA or gDNA that served as material.

Methods used by the authors: Amplified reference gene primers provided the basis for estimating nucleated cell counts. Clones were sequenced by immunoSEQ multiplex PCR, and TCRdb holds only the in-frame ones, with some missing. The V and J calls and clone size are taken from that table; D and trimming were inferred from the DNA. This table holds 110,000 to 150,000 clones, roughly 80% found once. The CDR3 contains 13 residues. V was cut by 5 bases and J by 0 bases, with 8 bases left in between. Germline V lookup: CDR1 LNHDA, CDR2 SQIVND (reference sequence). The TCR comes from a man in his 70s who had recovered from COVID-19. This chain uses TRBV19 with TRBJ2-7; D remains ambiguous. Sequences were obtained from peripheral blood. The CDR3 loop reads CASSLSASYEQYF. For the CDR3, the DNA is TGTGCCAGTAGTCTCAGCGCCTCCTACGAGCAGTACTTC.